Reported below is one T cell receptor (beta chain). Antigen unknown. The record originates from a study of cytomegalovirus exposure and HLA in healthy donors. Whole-study findings and limits: TCR beta chains associated with HLA were, in a later analysis, more clonally expanded than equally common others. The likely explanation for a cluster of highly shared sequence variants was sequencing artifact. Diagnosis of cytomegalovirus status made by the classifier reportedly showed high specificity and sensitivity.

Germline V gives CDR1 MDHEN, CDR2 SYDVKM. The V end was cut by 7 bases, the J end by 0 bases, with 16 bases between. The length of the CDR3 is 16 residues. In the PCR, 60 Vbeta and 13 Jbeta primers were used. Assay used: immunoSEQ multiplex PCR; TCRdb lists only in-frame clones, some missing. The top ten clones hold roughly 1.8% of a sample with about 160,000 clones, around 88% of them seen once. The chain joins TRBV28 to TRBJ1-5; perhaps TRBD1 as D (6 bases). This clonotype was sampled from a young woman in good health and CMV-seronegative. The material sequenced was PBMCs. Here the CDR3 DNA reads TGTGCCAGCACCCTGGGGGGGCCCTATAGCAATCAGCCCCAGCATTTT. Translated, it gives CASTLGGPYSNQPQHF.